The sequence of this TCR beta chain was determined in a study of T cell repertoires in cytomegalovirus infection. Turning to the study itself: Selected CMV epitopes included recently identified HLA-C-restricted ones as well as well-studied HLA-B-restricted ones. Shared public TCR beta signatures pointed to both CMV infection and a matching HLA type.

CDR3 length: 15 amino acids. Germline V gene sequence: CDR1 SGHTA, CDR2 FQGNSA. V lost 2 bases to trimming and J lost 5 bases; unmatched junction nucleotides: 5. For this clonotype: Antigen unknown.

TCRdb redid the calling of the reads with MiXCR, one entry per CDR3 protein. The table records about 830,000 distinct CDR3 sequences, about 33% of them present only once. The V gene is TRBV7-2, the J gene TRBJ2-5; 10 bases are a match to TRBD2. Specimen: cultured CD8+ T cells from PBMCs, collected from culture after CMV antigen stimulation. The origin of this receptor is a human donor in good health (CMV status not recorded). Some clones in this sample may be carry-over from other donors' samples. CDR3 sequence reads: CASSLLAGAGETQYF. CDR3 sequence (DNA): TGTGCCAGCAGCTTACTAGCGGGGGCTGGCGAGACCCAGTACTTC. Looking up the rest from reference TRBV7-2 and TRBJ2-5 gives the full variable domain: GAGVSQSPSNKVTEKGKDVELRCDPISGHTALYWYRQSLGQGLEFLIYFQGNSAPDKSGLPSDRFSAERTGGSVSTLTIQRTQQEDSAVYLCASSLLAGAGETQYFGPGTRLLVL.